Listed here are 20 T cell receptor beta chains from one sample, sequenced in a study of OX40 agonist ivuxolimab in advanced cancers. Libraries were prepared by immunoSEQ multiplex PCR; TCRdb keeps only in-frame clonotypes and omits some of them. The table shows tens of thousands of clones, with approximately 89% occurring only once. The sample here was CD4+ or CD8+ T cells sorted from blood, taken in a trial of the OX40 agonist ivuxolimab. All receptors derive from an adult with an advanced solid tumor such as melanoma, head and neck, liver or kidney cancer.

The chain uses TRBV14 and TRBJ2-5; 11 nucleotides align to TRBD2. CDR1 is SGHDN, CDR2 FVKESK, per germline. This CDR3 spans 15 amino acids. V shed 4 bases, J shed 4 bases, and the junction held 5 bases outside the gene matches. CDR3 in DNA: TGTGCCAGCAGCCCACTAGCGGGAGCTGGAGAGACCCAGTACTTC. It yields the protein CASSPLAGAGETQYF.

J is TRBJ2-5 and V is TRBV7-9, with 7 bases lining up with TRBD2. This CDR3 region has 18 residues. V was clipped by 3 bases and J by 3 bases; unmatched bases: 16. In germline, CDR1 is SEHNR, CDR2 FQNEAQ (reference sequence). CDR3: CASSFRGSAVGGKETQYF. The CDR3 nucleotides are TGTGCCAGCAGCTTCCGAGGGAGTGCAGTCGGGGGGAAAGAGACCCAGTACTTC.

This chain joins TRBV9 and TRBJ2-2; either TRBD1 or TRBD2 may supply D (6 bases each). The CDR3 loop spans 15 amino acids. Germline CDR1 is SGDLS and CDR2 is YYNGEE. The V end lost 3 bases, the J end lost 4 bases, and 13 bases lay between the germline ends. The CDR3: CASSGTGRPTGELFF. In nucleotides, the CDR3 is TGTGCCAGCAGCGGAACAGGGAGGCCCACCGGGGAGCTGTTTTTT.

The chain couples TRBV15 to TRBJ2-1, with D uncertain. Germline V gene data show CDR1 as LNHNV and CDR2 as YYDKDF (reference sequence). CDR3 length: 16 residues. V gave up 0 bases and J gave up 5 bases, with 14 bases separating them. CDR3 protein: CATSRDPRGVDNEQFF. For the CDR3, the DNA is TGTGCCACCAGCAGAGATCCCCGTGGCGTTGACAATGAGCAGTTCTTC.

The chain has TRBV11-2 and TRBJ2-1, with 7 positions matching TRBD1. Germline CDR1 reads SGHAT; CDR2 reads FQNNGV. V lost 3 bases, J lost 5 bases, and 1 base stayed unmatched. The CDR3 loop spans 13 amino acids. CDR3 nucleotide sequence: TGTGCCAGCAGCTTGGGACAGAACAATGAGCAGTTCTTC. Translation: CASSLGQNNEQFF.

The J gene is TRBJ1-2, the V gene TRBV4-2; 11 bases match TRBD1. Trimming took 0 bases from V and 6 from J; bases not matched to a gene: 3. The CDR3 consists of 15 residues. The germline V gene has CDR1 LGHNA and CDR2 YNFKEQ. In nucleotides, the CDR3 is TGTGCCAGCAGCCAAGAAGGACAGGGGGCGAATGGCTACACCTTC. It translates to CASSQEGQGANGYTF.

The chain has TRBV6-4 and TRBJ1-1, with a weak D call TRBD1 (5 bases). CDR1 and CDR2 (germline): MRHNA, SNTAGT. The CDR3 extends over 14 amino acids. V lost 2 bases to trimming and J lost 7 bases, with 14 bases between them. The CDR3 sequence is CASSDPSRQNEAFF. In DNA, the CDR3 is TGTGCCAGCAGTGACCCCAGCCGACAGAATGAAGCTTTCTTT.

The chain recombines TRBV7-2 with TRBJ1-1; no clear D. The CDR3 loop spans 14 amino acids. V dropped 5 bases and J dropped 1 base, with 11 bases sitting between them. Germline CDR1 is SGHTA and CDR2 is FQGNSA. The CDR3 DNA reads as TGTGCCAGCAGCCGAATGGACGGGAACACTGAAGCTTTCTTT. Translating gives CASSRMDGNTEAFF.

This rearrangement joins TRBV6-6 to TRBJ1-2; no clear D gene. Trimming took off 3 bases at V and 6 bases at J, with 5 bases between the two ends. This CDR3 region has 11 residues. Germline CDR1 reads MNHNY; CDR2 reads SVGAGI (reference sequence). CDR3 nucleotide sequence: TGTGCCAGCAGTTATGAGGATGGCTACACCTTC. Translating it yields CASSYEDGYTF.

As for this clone: The sample carries other DNA sequences with the same CDR3. The chain employs TRBV9 and TRBJ2-5; 12 nucleotides match TRBD2. Germline V gene lookup returns CDR1 SGDLS and CDR2 YYNGEE. With 0 bases clipped from V and 4 bases from J, the junction kept 10 bases outside the gene matches. This CDR3 is 18 amino acids long. The chain's CDR3 is CASSVGGLAGGRGETQYF. DNA of the CDR3: TGTGCCAGCAGCGTAGGGGGTCTAGCGGGAGGGAGGGGAGAGACCCAGTACTTC.

CDR3 bases: TGCGCCAGCAGCGCACAGGGTCACGAGCAGTACTTC. This codes for CASSAQGHEQYF. This chain joins TRBV5-1 and TRBJ2-7; maybe TRBD1 (6 bases). CDR3 length equals 12 residues. V was trimmed by 4 bases and J by 5 bases, leaving 10 bases between them. The germline V gene encodes CDR1 SGHRS and CDR2 YFSETQ.

The V and J genes are TRBV11-2 and TRBJ2-1; the match to TRBD2 covers 14 bases. V trimming: 5 bases; J trimming: 7 bases; junction bases outside the gene matches: 7. In germline, CDR1 is SGHAT, CDR2 FQNNGV. This CDR3 contains 16 residues. The CDR3 region is CASSPRTSGRRNEQFF. The DNA of the CDR3 is TGTGCCAGCAGCCCACGGACTAGCGGGAGGAGGAATGAGCAGTTCTTC.

The V call is TRBV30, the J call TRBJ1-5; D gene ambiguous. Germline CDR1 GTSNPN, CDR2 SVGIG (reference sequence). The CDR3 totals 13 residues. V was cut by 2 bases and J by 6 bases, with 11 bases left in between. The CDR3 DNA sequence: TGTGCCTGGAGTACGGCCCGAGTTCAGCCCCAGCATTTT. The encoded protein is CAWSTARVQPQHF. The full variable domain, completed using reference TRBV30 and TRBJ1-5, is SQTIHQWPATLVQPVGSPLSLECTVEGTSNPNLYWYRQAAGRGLQLLFYSVGIGQISSEVPQNLSASRPQDRQFILSSKKLLLSDSGFYLCAWSTARVQPQHFGDGTRLSIL.

The chain carries TRBV5-1 and TRBJ2-7; TRBD1 matches 8 bases. CDR3 length: 13 amino acids. Germline V gene sequence: CDR1 SGHRS, CDR2 YFSETQ. The trim removed 6 bases at V and 3 bases at J, leaving 5 bases unmatched. The CDR3 is CASKRTGNYEQYF. In DNA, the CDR3 is TGCGCCAGCAAACGGACAGGGAACTACGAGCAGTACTTC.

This chain uses TRBV30 with TRBJ1-4; possible D gene TRBD1, 5 bases. V lost 0 bases and J 7 bases, leaving 9 bases between the germline ends. The CDR3 runs 13 residues. Germline CDR1 reads GTSNPN; CDR2 reads SVGIG (reference sequence). CDR3 DNA sequence: TGTGCCTGGAGTGTCCAGGGTCCTGAAAAACTGTTTTTT. Protein: CAWSVQGPEKLFF.

This chain links TRBV5-3 with TRBJ2-7; 10 positions match TRBD2. TRBV5-3 is identified as an open reading frame with a role that is uncertain. The trim removed 2 bases at V and 2 bases at J, leaving 4 bases unmatched. This CDR3 region has 15 residues. The DNA for the CDR3 is TGTGCCAGAAGCTTCGGGACTAGCGTTCCCTACGAGCAGTACTTC. Protein sequence: CARSFGTSVPYEQYF.

The V gene is TRBV4-1, the J gene TRBJ1-2; D is unclear. With 3 bases removed from V and 0 bases from J, the gap between germline ends came to 11 bases. Germline lookup yields CDR1 MGHRA and CDR2 YSYEKL. The CDR3 loop spans 15 amino acids. The CDR3 here is CASSQGGLANYGYTF. The CDR3 nucleotides are TGCGCCAGCAGCCAGGGTGGGTTAGCTAACTATGGCTACACCTTC.

The V call is TRBV6-6, the J call TRBJ2-3; 11 bases line up with TRBD2. Germline CDR1 and CDR2: MNHNY and SVGAGI (reference sequence). J was trimmed by 7 bases and V by 6 bases; bases with no gene match: 12. The CDR3 runs 16 residues. CDR3 loop: CASRASTSGSEHTQYF. CDR3 bases: TGTGCCAGCAGGGCGTCAACTAGCGGGAGTGAGCATACGCAGTATTTT.

The rearrangement joins TRBV7-9 to TRBJ2-7; TRBD2 agrees at 7 bases. The CDR3 consists of 17 residues. The V and J ends lost 4 bases and 5 bases, in that order; junction bases with no gene match: 17. CDR1 is SEHNR and CDR2 is FQNEAQ in the germline V gene (reference sequence). The CDR3 spells CASSSNPSLRENHEQYF. In nucleotides, the CDR3 is TGTGCCAGCAGCTCCAACCCTAGCTTGCGGGAGAACCACGAGCAGTACTTC.

J is TRBJ1-4 and V is TRBV5-1; D is undetermined. This CDR3 is built from 14 residues. Germline V CDR1 and CDR2: SGHRS, YFSETQ. Trimming took 4 bases from V and 7 from J, leaving 14 bases between them. The DNA for the CDR3 is TGCGCCAGCAGCCCGCTGGTCGTCGGTGAAAAACTGTTTTTT. Protein: CASSPLVVGEKLFF.